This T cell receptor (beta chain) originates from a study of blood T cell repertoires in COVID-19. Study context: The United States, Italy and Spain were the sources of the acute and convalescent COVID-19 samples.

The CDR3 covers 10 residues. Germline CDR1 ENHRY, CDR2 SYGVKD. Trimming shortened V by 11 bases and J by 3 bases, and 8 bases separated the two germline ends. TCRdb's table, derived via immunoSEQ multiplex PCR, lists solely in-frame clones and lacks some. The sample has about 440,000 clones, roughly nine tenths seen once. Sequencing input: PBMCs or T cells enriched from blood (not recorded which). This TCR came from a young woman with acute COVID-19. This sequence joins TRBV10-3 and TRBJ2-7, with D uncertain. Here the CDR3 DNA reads TGTGCCGGAGTGGGCTACGAGCAGTACTTC. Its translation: CAGVGYEQYF.